The rows below give T cell receptor beta chains drawn from one sample of a study of blood T cell repertoires in COVID-19. Sequencing was performed with immunoSEQ multiplex PCR; in TCRdb, only in-frame clones are kept and a portion is missing. This table has about 270,000 clones, about 88% appearing once. The sequenced material came from peripheral blood. The origin of the receptors is a man aged 55 to 70 who had recovered from COVID-19. Both conserved end residues are trimmed from each CDR3.

V	J	CDR3
TRBV11-2	TRBJ2-1	ASSLGSSGAYNEQF
TRBV23-1	TRBJ1-5	ASSQSLTGGTLNQPQH
TRBV11-3	TRBJ2-4	ASRVNGQNFIAKNIQY
TRBV7-2	TRBJ2-2	ASSLGRFLTDTGELF
TRBV4-2	TRBJ2-2	ASSQEGVRTGELF
TRBV19	TRBJ1-1	ASRTGDRNTEAF
TRBV5-8	TRBJ1-1	ASSPKRRGTEAF
TRBV5-6	TRBJ2-7	ASSQGLAGVYEQY
TRBV5-1	TRBJ2-7	ASSSRDRVREQY
TRBV18	TRBJ2-2	ASSQQGTGELF
TRBV14	TRBJ1-1	ASSQGVLTEAF
TRBV5-1	TRBJ1-6	ASSLALSSYNSPLH
TRBV7-3	TRBJ2-2	ASSASVGAGELF
TRBV9	TRBJ2-3	ASSARLGRDTQY
TRBV18	TRBJ1-2	ASSPPGQGDSGYT
TRBV19	TRBJ2-5	ASSIRGPRQETQY
TRBV11-2	TRBJ1-6	ASSLFQTHLYNSPLH
TRBV28	TRBJ1-2	ATGVGTDYGYT
TRBV9	TRBJ1-5	ASSARDSLGNQPQH
TRBV18	TRBJ1-1	ASSRLPGTGGGYTEAF
TRBV3-1/TRBV3-2	TRBJ2-7	ASSHGGGEQY
TRBV7-2	TRBJ2-5	ASSAKDSGGFQETQY
TRBV3-1/TRBV3-2	TRBJ2-2	ASRQGRELF
TRBV2	TRBJ1-6	ASNRDSINSPLH
TRBV7-8	TRBJ1-4	ASSPGQQQGRS
TRBV7-9	TRBJ1-2	ASSRSSGAFGYGYT
TRBV5-1	TRBJ1-1	ASSLARVSEAF
TRBV27	TRBJ2-7	ASSSRQGPPTYEQY
TRBV28	TRBJ2-7	ASSTTAPYEQY
TRBV7-8	TRBJ2-7	ASSYRTVASYEQY
TRBV30	TRBJ1-1	AWSGTGSMETF
TRBV19	TRBJ2-7	ASRNPGQSIYEQY
TRBV2	TRBJ2-3	ASTGRTVSTDTQY
TRBV18	TRBJ2-7	ASSPPVRSSYEQY
TRBV4-2	TRBJ2-3	ASTSGGGTDTQY
TRBV11-2	TRBJ1-1	ASSLLAGREAF
TRBV5-1	TRBJ1-3	ASSLPGMDSGNTIY
TRBV6-5	TRBJ1-2	ASSSTTGNYGYT
TRBV6-2/TRBV6-3	TRBJ1-1	ASSYSAEAF
TRBV9	TRBJ1-5	ASSPRGNSNQPQH